This T cell receptor (beta chain) appears in the sequencing data of a study of cytomegalovirus exposure and HLA in healthy donors. Findings of the study overall: According to a subsequent analysis, TCR clusters from the first cohort were inclined to appear together in the roughly 130 validation repertoires. Rarity marked most TCR sequences, yet some public TCRs occurred in many donors. High sensitivity and specificity were reportedly achieved when the classifier diagnosed cytomegalovirus status.

The donors were members of the validation cohort, which comprised more than 90 subjects and was separate from the first cohort of 666 subjects. Comments on this clone: Its antigen is not identified.

The repertoire was sequenced with immunoSEQ multiplex PCR; TCRdb's copy has only in-frame clones and lacks some. The sample holds 150,000 to 200,000 clones, about 90% seen once. V trimming: 3 bases; J trimming: 3 bases; junction bases outside the gene matches: 2. CDR3 length: 16 residues. Germline CDR1 and CDR2: SGHTA and FQGTGA. The sequence derives from a young woman in good health and CMV-seropositive. The V call is TRBV7-3, the J call TRBJ2-3, with TRBD2 matching over 14 bases. The specimen sequenced was PBMCs. In nucleotides, the CDR3 is TGTGCCAGCAGCTTGGGACTAGCGGGAGAAACAGATACGCAGTATTTT. This encodes CASSLGLAGETDTQYF.